This T cell receptor (beta chain) is drawn from a study of control samples from healthy donors and cancer patients. Only in-frame clones appear in the TCRdb table, and some are missing; sequencing was by immunoSEQ multiplex PCR. This sample has about 180,000 clones, with around 94% found just once. Germline-derived CDR1 and CDR2 are SQVTM and ANQGSEA. The CDR3 runs 13 residues. J was trimmed by 2 bases and V by 7 bases; bases with no gene match: 2. The V gene is TRBV29-1, the J gene TRBJ1-5; 10 bases are shared with TRBD1. The sample consisted of blood. The TCR comes from a man aged 25 to 45 in good health. CDR3 region: CSAGTGGNQPQHF. CDR3 bases: TGCAGCGCCGGGACAGGGGGCAATCAGCCCCAGCATTTT.